This T cell receptor beta chain was sequenced for a study of cytomegalovirus exposure and HLA in healthy donors. Points on this clone: The antigen is unknown. This sample also contains other DNA sequences that code for the same CDR3.

The study's findings and limits: Cytomegalovirus association was assigned to about 150 TCR beta chains. Reportedly, cytomegalovirus status was diagnosed with high sensitivity and specificity.

With 0 bases removed from V and 3 bases from J, the gap between germline ends came to 7 bases. Germline loops: CDR1 SGDLS, CDR2 YYNGEE. This CDR3 is 13 amino acids long. Some clones are missing from TCRdb's copy, which holds only in-frame ones; the method was immunoSEQ multiplex PCR. Of some 250,000 clones in the sample, 90% were seen once. This TCR came from a woman in her twenties or thirties in good health and CMV-seronegative. The specimen sequenced was PBMCs. The gene calls are TRBV9 and TRBJ2-7; D not resolved. The CDR3 spells CASSVGSDYEQYF. The CDR3, as DNA: TGTGCCAGCAGCGTAGGTTCGGACTACGAGCAGTACTTC.